This T cell receptor (beta chain) was identified in a study of cytomegalovirus exposure and HLA in healthy donors. General study findings and limits: Three CMV-associated chains proved CMV antigen-specific in vitro.

Germline-derived CDR1 and CDR2 are DFQATT and SNEGSKA (reference sequence). The CDR3 covers 11 residues. V was clipped by 1 base and J by 11 bases, with 11 bases between them. About this clone itself: The antigen remains unidentified.

It was with 60 Vbeta and 13 Jbeta primers that the PCR ran. Here immunoSEQ multiplex PCR was the method, and the copy in TCRdb shows in-frame clones only, minus some. The sample holds 120,000 or so clones, roughly 83% seen once. The sequenced sample was PBMCs. The clonotype was recovered from a man aged 18-30 years in good health and CMV-seropositive. The chain joins TRBV20-1 to TRBJ1-1; D call uncertain. This CDR3 is CSARGTGQAFF. For the CDR3, the DNA is TGCAGTGCTAGAGGAACGGGTCAGGCTTTCTTT.